One T cell receptor (beta chain) is described in this entry. Its antigen is unknown. Patients were ruled out by autoimmune disease history or systemic immunosuppression. On cycle 4 day 1 and cycle 7 day 1, as well as at baseline, blood was sampled. The entry originates in a study of OX40 agonist ivuxolimab in advanced cancers. About the study: Ivuxolimab, an antibody that agonizes OX40 (CD134), was administered to the patients. Study results and limitations: Mean expanded clone counts were higher in CD8+ than CD4+ T cells.

Germline lookup yields CDR1 LNHNV and CDR2 YYDKDF (reference sequence). J gave up 4 bases and V 4 bases, and 7 bases lay outside the gene matches. The CDR3 is 15 residues long. Here immunoSEQ multiplex PCR was the method, and the copy in TCRdb shows in-frame clones only, minus some. The repertoire includes about 39,000 clones, around nine tenths of them detected once, and roughly a fifth sits in the top ten. The chain combines TRBV15 with TRBJ2-1, with 7 bases aligning to TRBD1. The TCR sequence derives from an adult with an advanced solid tumor such as melanoma, head and neck, liver or kidney cancer. The sequencing used CD4+ or CD8+ T cells sorted from blood, collected in a trial of the OX40 agonist ivuxolimab. CDR3 in amino acids: CATSKTGAEYNEQFF. In nucleotides, the CDR3 is TGTGCCACCAGCAAAACAGGGGCGGAGTACAATGAGCAGTTCTTC.